A selection of T cell receptor beta chains follows, all from one sample in a study of PD-L1 blockade in urothelial cancer. The method was immunoSEQ multiplex PCR; TCRdb's version includes in-frame clones alone and lacks a portion of them. The sample includes tens of thousands of clones, 82% of them seen just once. This specimen consisted of PBMCs, obtained around atezolizumab (anti-PD-L1) treatment. All receptors derive from a man in his 70s with urothelial cancer. Each CDR3 is given with its conserved first and last residue. D genes are given only for firm matches. Size is omitted from some rows. Given values are once, few, many or a class for expanded clones.

V,J,D,size,DNA,CDR3
TRBV10-3,TRBJ2-7,TRBD1,.,TGTGCCATCAGTGAGGGAGCACAGGGGGCCTACGAGCAGTACTTC,CAISEGAQGAYEQYF
TRBV7-3,TRBJ2-3,.,once,TGTGCCAGCAGCTTAACCCGCGATGGCACAGATACGCAGTATTTT,CASSLTRDGTDTQYF
TRBV5-1,TRBJ1-2,TRBD1,.,TGCGCCAGCAGCCCGGGACCCGGGACAGGGGGCACTGGCTACACCTTC,CASSPGPGTGGTGYTF
TRBV13,TRBJ2-1,TRBD2,.,TGTGCCAGCAGCCAAGGACTAGCGGGAGATAATGAGCAGTTCTTC,CASSQGLAGDNEQFF
TRBV7-2,TRBJ2-5,.,.,TGTGCCAGCAGCTTAACAGGAATCCAAGAGACCCAGTACTTC,CASSLTGIQETQYF
TRBV9,TRBJ2-5,TRBD2,.,TGTGCCAGCAGCGTAGGTCCTAGCGGGGGCCTTGGGGAGACCCAGTACTTC,CASSVGPSGGLGETQYF
TRBV6-5,TRBJ2-1,TRBD2,.,TGTGCCAGCAGTCTGACTAGCGGGAGGAAATATGAGCAGTTCTTC,CASSLTSGRKYEQFF
TRBV4-3,TRBJ2-6,.,.,TGCGCCAGCAGCCCACAAATCCGGGCCAACGTCCTGACTTTC,CASSPQIRANVLTF
TRBV6-5,TRBJ2-7,TRBD1,.,TGTGCCAGTAGGACAGGGAGCTCCTACGAGCAGTACTTC,CASRTGSSYEQYF
TRBV5-6,TRBJ2-7,TRBD2,.,TGTGCCAGCAGATTTAGCGGGGGCTCCTACGAGCAGTACTTC,CASRFSGGSYEQYF
TRBV4-1,TRBJ1-4,TRBD1,.,TGCGCCAGCAGCCAAGAAACGACAGGGCGCGAAAAACTGTTTTTT,CASSQETTGREKLFF
TRBV19,TRBJ1-1,.,.,TGTGCCAGTAGTGAACAGGTAAACACTGAAGCTTTCTTT,CASSEQVNTEAFF
TRBV4-2,TRBJ2-7,TRBD1,few,TGTGCCAGCAGCCCGGGACAGGGGTCCTACGAGCAGTACTTC,CASSPGQGSYEQYF
TRBV19,TRBJ2-1,TRBD2,.,TGTGCCAGTAAAGATAGCGGGGGGGCTAACAATGAGCAGTTCTTC,CASKDSGGANNEQFF
TRBV9,TRBJ2-3,TRBD1,.,TGTGCCAGCAGCCAGAGGGGGGACAGGGTCCTGAATACGCAGTATTTT,CASSQRGDRVLNTQYF
TRBV28,TRBJ2-7,.,.,TGTGCCAGCAGTTTGTCTGGCCCACTGGAGGAGCAGTACTTC,CASSLSGPLEEQYF
TRBV7-2,TRBJ2-5,.,.,TGTGCCAGCAGCTTAGACCGGGGGAGGGAGACCCAGTACTTC,CASSLDRGRETQYF
TRBV5-6,TRBJ1-2,TRBD1,.,TGTGCCAGCAGCTTCGGGACAGGGGACGGCTACACCTTC,CASSFGTGDGYTF
TRBV5-1,TRBJ2-5,.,.,TGCGCCAGCAGCTTGTGGGGGCGAGAGACCCAGTACTTC,CASSLWGRETQYF
TRBV30,TRBJ1-3,.,.,TGTGCCTGGAGTGTACCAAGACAGAGCTCTGGAAACACCATATATTTT,CAWSVPRQSSGNTIYF
TRBV7-8,TRBJ2-3,TRBD1,once,TGTGCCAGCACCTTTGACAGGGCAGATACGCAGTATTTT,CASTFDRADTQYF
TRBV11-2,TRBJ1-1,.,.,TGTGCCAGCAGACCCACGATCGGGGGAGGCACTGAAGCTTTCTTT,CASRPTIGGGTEAFF
TRBV6-5,TRBJ2-7,.,.,TGTGCCAGCAGAGCCGTCGCCTACGAGCAGTACTTC,CASRAVAYEQYF
TRBV9,TRBJ1-1,TRBD1,.,TGTGCCAGCAGCGGCTACCGGGACAGGGTAAAAACTGAAGCTTTCTTT,CASSGYRDRVKTEAFF
TRBV19,TRBJ2-1,TRBD2,.,TGTGCCAGTAGTGGGGGACTAGCGTCCTACAATGAGCAGTTCTTC,CASSGGLASYNEQFF
TRBV11-3,TRBJ2-3,.,.,TGTGCCAGCAGCTTATTCGGAACGGGGGTTCAGGATACGCAGTATTTT,CASSLFGTGVQDTQYF
TRBV7-8,TRBJ1-3,.,.,TGTGCCAGCAGCTTAGGGACTGGTTATGGAAACACCATATATTTT,CASSLGTGYGNTIYF
TRBV9,TRBJ1-4,.,once,TGTGCCAGCAGCGTGGGGGGGGACATTAATGAAAAACTGTTTTTT,CASSVGGDINEKLFF
TRBV19,TRBJ1-5,.,.,TGTGCCAGTATGGGTCGACAAGGTAATCAGCCCCAGCATTTT,CASMGRQGNQPQHF
TRBV5-1,TRBJ2-7,TRBD1,.,TGCGCCAGCAGCTTGCCAGGGGGCTCCTACGAGCAGTACTTC,CASSLPGGSYEQYF
TRBV7-2,TRBJ2-3,TRBD2,.,TGTGCCAGCAGCATTAGCGGGAGCACAGATACGCAGTATTTT,CASSISGSTDTQYF
TRBV7-2,TRBJ2-7,.,.,TGTGCCAGCAGCCAAGACGGGTACGAGCAGTACTTC,CASSQDGYEQYF
TRBV9,TRBJ2-7,.,once,TGTGCCAGCAGCGTAGGAGACAGTATGGGCGAGCAGTACTTC,CASSVGDSMGEQYF
TRBV11-3,TRBJ2-5,TRBD2,.,TGTGCCAGCAGCTTCGGGACTAGCGGGCCAAGGTTGGGGGAGACCCAGTACTTC,CASSFGTSGPRLGETQYF
TRBV6-6,TRBJ2-3,.,.,TGTGCCAGCAGTTCTAGCACAGATACGCAGTATTTT,CASSSSTDTQYF
TRBV29-1,TRBJ1-2,.,.,TGCAGCGTTGCACCGGAGGGCGGCTACACCTTC,CSVAPEGGYTF
TRBV11-3,TRBJ2-7,TRBD2,.,TGTGCCAGCAGCCCGACTAGCGGGAGTCCCGAGCAGTACTTC,CASSPTSGSPEQYF
TRBV7-6,TRBJ1-2,.,.,TGTGCCAGCAGTCCTTTCGGGGTACCAAACTATGGCTACACCTTC,CASSPFGVPNYGYTF
TRBV11-1,TRBJ1-6,TRBD1,.,TGTGCCAGCAGCTCTCCGGGACAGGGGGTAAATTCACCCCTCCACTTT,CASSSPGQGVNSPLHF
TRBV5-1,TRBJ2-5,TRBD1,once,TGCGCCAGCAACGGCAGGGGGCGAGAGACCCAGTACTTC,CASNGRGRETQYF
TRBV7-9,TRBJ1-1,.,few,TGTGCCAGCAGCAGAGGACCGCAGCGGGAAGCTTTCTTT,CASSRGPQREAFF
TRBV13,TRBJ2-5,TRBD2,.,TGTGCCAGCAGCTTAGCGGGGGGGGCGGTGGAGACCCAGTACTTC,CASSLAGGAVETQYF
TRBV9,TRBJ1-6,TRBD1,.,TGTGCCAGCAGCTTAGGACTTGGACAGGAAAATTCACCCCTCCACTTT,CASSLGLGQENSPLHF
TRBV6-1,TRBJ1-1,.,.,TGTGCCAGCAGTGAAACCCAGGGGAACACTGAAGCTTTCTTT,CASSETQGNTEAFF
TRBV7-3,TRBJ2-6,.,.,TGTGCCAGCAGCGCCCAGGGGCCTGGGGCCAACGTCCTGACTTTC,CASSAQGPGANVLTF
TRBV13,TRBJ1-2,.,.,TGTGCCAGCAGCTTACAGGGGAGTCCCTATGGCTACACCTTC,CASSLQGSPYGYTF
TRBV7-7,TRBJ1-3,.,.,TGTGCTAGCAGCCCTTACCGACAGGGAAACACCATATATTTT,CASSPYRQGNTIYF
TRBV5-1,TRBJ2-1,.,.,TGCGCCAGCAGCTCCTATAGCGGCAATGAGCAGTTCTTC,CASSSYSGNEQFF
TRBV7-3,TRBJ2-3,TRBD2,.,TGTGCCAGCAGCTCCGCCGGAGGCGGGAGCGGAGATACGCAGTATTTT,CASSSAGGGSGDTQYF
TRBV20-1,TRBJ1-1,.,.,TGCAGTGCTCTGAGAAACACTGAAGCTTTCTTT,CSALRNTEAFF
TRBV11-2,TRBJ2-5,TRBD2,few,TGTGCCAGCAGCTTAGGGGTAGCGGGAGGTGAGACCCAGTACTTC,CASSLGVAGGETQYF